The 6 T cell receptor beta chains below were found in one sample sequenced in a study of cytomegalovirus exposure and HLA in healthy donors. The PCR employed 60 Vbeta primers together with 13 Jbeta primers. Sequencing was performed with immunoSEQ multiplex PCR; in TCRdb, only in-frame clones are kept and a portion is missing. The top ten hold approximately 2.5% of the sample, which has roughly 49,000 clones, about 81% seen once. The sequencing input was PBMCs. These receptors came from a boy aged 5-17 years in good health and CMV-seropositive.

The rearrangement links TRBV6-5 to TRBJ1-6; no clear D. The CDR3 sequence is 15 residues long. V lost 4 bases to trimming and J lost 10 bases, with 17 bases between them. From germline, CDR1 is MNHEY and CDR2 SVGAGI. The CDR3 coding sequence is TGTGCCAGCAGTTTACAAGCGGGCCGTTTATCACCCCTCCACTTT. It translates to CASSLQAGRLSPLHF.

The chain uses TRBV4-1 and TRBJ1-1; the D is unclear. Germline CDR1 reads MGHRA; CDR2 reads YSYEKL. The length of the CDR3 is 12 residues. Trimming cost V 0 bases and J 7 bases, with 6 bases left between them. The CDR3 sequence is CASSQDRVEAFF. CDR3 in DNA: TGCGCCAGCAGCCAAGACCGGGTTGAAGCTTTCTTT.

This chain links TRBV18 with TRBJ2-3, with 11 bases that match TRBD1. The CDR3 totals 19 residues. Germline lookup yields CDR1 KGHSH and CDR2 LQKENI. The V gene end was trimmed by 2 bases and the J gene end by 2 bases; junction bases not matched to a gene: 12. The CDR3 DNA reads as TGTGCCAGCTCACCAATAGGACGTGGGACAGGGGGAAACACAGATACGCAGTATTTT. Encoded protein: CASSPIGRGTGGNTDTQYF.

The chain employs TRBV11-2 and TRBJ2-7; 12 nucleotides agree with TRBD1. After removal of 1 base from V and 2 bases from J, the junction contained 3 bases not matched to a gene. CDR1 is SGHAT, CDR2 FQNNGV, per germline. The CDR3 totals 16 residues. CDR3 region: CASSLAGTGGPYEQYF. The CDR3 DNA is TGTGCCAGCAGCTTAGCCGGGACAGGGGGCCCCTACGAGCAGTACTTC.

CDR3 amino acids: CASSLWAGPQGSPLHF. Here the CDR3 DNA reads TGTGCCAGCAGCTTGTGGGCAGGGCCTCAGGGCTCACCCCTCCACTTT. The rearrangement uses TRBV7-6 and TRBJ1-6; possible D gene TRBD1, 5 bases. Germline loops: CDR1 SGHVS, CDR2 FNYEAQ. Trimming removed 3 bases at V and 10 bases at J, with 19 bases between. The length of the CDR3 is 16 residues.

This chain uses TRBV27 with TRBJ1-5; TRBD1 might be the D (6 bases). Between the trimmed V and J ends, which lost 6 bases and 7 bases, there was a span of 16 bases. The germline V gene encodes CDR1 MNHEY and CDR2 SMNVEV (reference sequence). CDR3 size: 14 residues. The CDR3 spells CASRPGASGQPQHF. The CDR3, as DNA: TGTGCCAGCAGGCCAGGGGCGTCAGGACAGCCCCAGCATTTT.